A selection of T cell receptor beta chains follows, all from one sample in a study of blood T cell repertoires in COVID-19. The data were produced by immunoSEQ multiplex PCR, yet TCRdb's version contains in-frame clones alone and is incomplete. The data hold about 150,000 clones, with about 86% observed a single time. The sequenced material came from peripheral blood. These receptors were obtained from a man between 65 and 85 years old with acute or convalescent COVID-19. CDR3s include the opening cysteine and the closing phenylalanine or tryptophan. Each record gives: D gene, V gene, clone size, J gene, CDR3 DNA, CDR3 protein. The D gene is left open where the match is weak. Size is omitted from some rows. Given values are once, few, many or a class for expanded clones.

d_call: NA; v_call: TRBV19; clone_size: few; j_call: TRBJ1-6; cdr3_nt: TGTGCCAGTAGTATAGATCTCGGCGGGCAGTCACCCCTCCACTTT; cdr3_aa: CASSIDLGGQSPLHF
d_call: NA; v_call: TRBV18; clone_size: NA; j_call: TRBJ1-2; cdr3_nt: TGTGCCAGCTCGTCCGACAGTTCCTATGGCTACACCTTC; cdr3_aa: CASSSDSSYGYTF
d_call: TRBD1; v_call: TRBV11-1; clone_size: NA; j_call: TRBJ2-1; cdr3_nt: TGTGCCAGCAGTCGGACAGGGGACTCCTACAATGAGCAGTTCTTC; cdr3_aa: CASSRTGDSYNEQFF
d_call: NA; v_call: TRBV6-5; clone_size: NA; j_call: TRBJ1-4; cdr3_nt: TGTGCCAGCGGCGGTGGTTTCGAAAAACTGTTTTTT; cdr3_aa: CASGGGFEKLFF
d_call: NA; v_call: TRBV7-3; clone_size: NA; j_call: TRBJ1-2; cdr3_nt: TGTGCCAGCAGTGACATACCCAACTATGGCTACACCTTC; cdr3_aa: CASSDIPNYGYTF
d_call: TRBD2; v_call: TRBV23-1; clone_size: few; j_call: TRBJ2-7; cdr3_nt: TGCGCCAGCAGTCACGACTCCCGGGACAGGGGTGTCCTACGGACTAGCGGGAGCCCTTGGGAGCAGTACTTC; cdr3_aa: CASSHDSRDRGVLRTSGSPWEQYF
d_call: TRBD2; v_call: TRBV5-1; clone_size: once; j_call: TRBJ2-2; cdr3_nt: TGCGCCAGCAGCTGGACTAGCTGGGCCACCGGGGAGCTGTTTTTT; cdr3_aa: CASSWTSWATGELFF
d_call: NA; v_call: TRBV19; clone_size: NA; j_call: TRBJ2-7; cdr3_nt: TGTGCCAGTAGTAACCAGGGGTACGAGCAGTACTTC; cdr3_aa: CASSNQGYEQYF
d_call: TRBD2; v_call: TRBV29-1; clone_size: NA; j_call: TRBJ2-5; cdr3_nt: TGCAGCGTGACTAGCGGGAGTGGTGAGACCCAGTACTTC; cdr3_aa: CSVTSGSGETQYF
d_call: NA; v_call: TRBV11-1; clone_size: NA; j_call: TRBJ2-1; cdr3_nt: TGTGCCAGCACCAACAGGGGAGGCAATGAGCAGTTCTTC; cdr3_aa: CASTNRGGNEQFF
d_call: NA; v_call: TRBV5-1; clone_size: NA; j_call: TRBJ2-7; cdr3_nt: TGCGCCAGCAGCTCCTCAGGCGACCCCCTTGACGAGCAGTACTTC; cdr3_aa: CASSSSGDPLDEQYF
d_call: NA; v_call: TRBV7-9; clone_size: NA; j_call: TRBJ2-3; cdr3_nt: TGTGCCAGCAGCTCTACAGGGACAGATACGCAGTATTTT; cdr3_aa: CASSSTGTDTQYF
d_call: NA; v_call: TRBV28; clone_size: NA; j_call: TRBJ1-2; cdr3_nt: TGTGCCAGCAGAGCCCCCGGGGGTCACTATGGCTACACCTTC; cdr3_aa: CASRAPGGHYGYTF
d_call: TRBD1; v_call: TRBV7-6; clone_size: NA; j_call: TRBJ2-2; cdr3_nt: TGTGCCGGAGGGACAGGGCATACCGGGGAGCTGTTTTTT; cdr3_aa: CAGGTGHTGELFF
d_call: NA; v_call: TRBV12-3/TRBV12-4; clone_size: NA; j_call: TRBJ2-5; cdr3_nt: TGTGCCAGCACCTTAGACAATTTCGGGACCCAGTACTTC; cdr3_aa: CASTLDNFGTQYF
d_call: TRBD2; v_call: TRBV5-1; clone_size: once; j_call: TRBJ2-4; cdr3_nt: TGCGCCAGCAGCCCAGGCCCCGGACTAGCGGGAGGTTTGCTAGCCAAAAACATTCAGTACTTC; cdr3_aa: CASSPGPGLAGGLLAKNIQYF
d_call: TRBD2; v_call: TRBV7-3; clone_size: few; j_call: TRBJ2-3; cdr3_nt: TGTGCCAGCAGCGGAGCCGGGACTAGCGCAGATACGCAGTATTTT; cdr3_aa: CASSGAGTSADTQYF
d_call: NA; v_call: TRBV7-2; clone_size: NA; j_call: TRBJ1-5; cdr3_nt: TGTGCCAGCAGCTTAGTTTGGGGGCGCGAGGAGCCCCAGCATTTT; cdr3_aa: CASSLVWGREEPQHF
d_call: NA; v_call: TRBV7-2; clone_size: NA; j_call: TRBJ2-1; cdr3_nt: TGTGCCAGCAGCTTACTCCGGGACAATGAGCAGTTCTTC; cdr3_aa: CASSLLRDNEQFF
d_call: TRBD1; v_call: TRBV7-8; clone_size: NA; j_call: TRBJ2-7; cdr3_nt: TGTGCCAGCAGCACCCGGGACAGGGGGCCCTACGAGCAGTACTTC; cdr3_aa: CASSTRDRGPYEQYF
d_call: TRBD1; v_call: TRBV15; clone_size: NA; j_call: TRBJ1-4; cdr3_nt: TGTGCCACCAGCAGGGCGCCGGGACAGTATAATGAAAAACTGTTTTTT; cdr3_aa: CATSRAPGQYNEKLFF
d_call: NA; v_call: TRBV5-5; clone_size: NA; j_call: TRBJ1-2; cdr3_nt: TGTGCCAGCAGCTTGGCCGCCGGAGGAGGGCTCGGAGGCTACACCTTC; cdr3_aa: CASSLAAGGGLGGYTF
d_call: NA; v_call: TRBV5-6; clone_size: few; j_call: TRBJ1-6; cdr3_nt: TGTGCCAGCAGCTCCGGGACGGGGGATAATTCACCCCTCCACTTT; cdr3_aa: CASSSGTGDNSPLHF
d_call: TRBD1; v_call: TRBV7-3; clone_size: NA; j_call: TRBJ1-2; cdr3_nt: TGTGCCAGCAGCTTAGCCCCGGGACAGAGCTATGGCTACACCTTC; cdr3_aa: CASSLAPGQSYGYTF